A selection of T cell receptor beta chains follows, all from one sample in a study of regulatory T cells in long-lasting Graves disease. TCRdb fed the multiplex PCR reads into MiXCR, producing one record per CDR3 protein. In the table there are roughly 440,000 distinct CDR3 sequences, roughly 15% of which are singletons. The same specimen was also included in a second study, on T cells in Graves' hyperthyroidism and ophthalmopathy.

The input for sequencing was peripheral blood mononuclear cells (PBMCs), taken at new diagnosis, from a patient treated with antithyroid drugs. The receptors originated from a woman aged 18-29 years with Graves disease. CDR3s include the opening cysteine and the closing phenylalanine or tryptophan. Each record gives: CDR3 length, J gene, V gene, clone size, CDR3 protein. Some rows mark clone size as missing; the rest say once, few, many or name a class of expanded clone.

20 TRBJ2-6 TRBV5-4 few CASSLEFGWDSSSGANVLTF
13 TRBJ2-1 TRBV24-1 few CATSDLGGDEQFF
13 TRBJ1-5 TRBV7-9 few CASEQGLGQPQHF
18 TRBJ2-7 TRBV28 many CASSPTKEDGRASYEQYF
15 TRBJ1-3 TRBV10-3 - CAVGGGSNSGNTIYF
13 TRBJ2-7 TRBV20-1 many CSASPRDRAEQYF
15 TRBJ2-3 TRBV18 many CASSPLPGLTDTQYF
14 TRBJ1-5 TRBV7-6 many CASSVGQNNQPQHF
17 TRBJ2-2 TRBV5-4 - CASSAPGLAGGVGELFF
16 TRBJ2-4 TRBV12-3/TRBV12-4 - CASSRDFGVAKNIQYF
15 TRBJ1-5 TRBV28 - CASTDSGQAIGPQHF
13 TRBJ2-5 TRBV20-1 many CSASGINQETQYF
16 TRBJ2-5 TRBV12-3/TRBV12-4 many CASSLELGASGNRRYF
12 TRBJ1-2 TRBV25-1 - CASSDGPSRYTF
12 TRBJ1-5 TRBV19 - CASRHSDQPQHF
14 TRBJ1-5 TRBV6-1 few CASSQQGKSQPQHF
15 TRBJ2-5 TRBV19 few CASSLGTGGQETQYF
19 TRBJ2-7 TRBV27 many CASSFLGLAGGGISYEQYF
14 TRBJ1-4 TRBV2 many CASSQDRTNEKLFF
13 TRBJ2-7 TRBV11-1 many CASSFAGAYEQYF
13 TRBJ2-7 TRBV20-1 many CSARERSSYEQYF
16 TRBJ2-3 TRBV7-8 many CASSSGHNGPTDTQYF
14 TRBJ2-7 TRBV18 - CASSPFRTGAEQYF
18 TRBJ2-7 TRBV27 many CASRTKQGAIPFWGEQYF
15 TRBJ1-5 TRBV28 few CASSEQGRGNQPQHF
16 TRBJ2-3 TRBV27 few CASSLLREFSTDTQYF